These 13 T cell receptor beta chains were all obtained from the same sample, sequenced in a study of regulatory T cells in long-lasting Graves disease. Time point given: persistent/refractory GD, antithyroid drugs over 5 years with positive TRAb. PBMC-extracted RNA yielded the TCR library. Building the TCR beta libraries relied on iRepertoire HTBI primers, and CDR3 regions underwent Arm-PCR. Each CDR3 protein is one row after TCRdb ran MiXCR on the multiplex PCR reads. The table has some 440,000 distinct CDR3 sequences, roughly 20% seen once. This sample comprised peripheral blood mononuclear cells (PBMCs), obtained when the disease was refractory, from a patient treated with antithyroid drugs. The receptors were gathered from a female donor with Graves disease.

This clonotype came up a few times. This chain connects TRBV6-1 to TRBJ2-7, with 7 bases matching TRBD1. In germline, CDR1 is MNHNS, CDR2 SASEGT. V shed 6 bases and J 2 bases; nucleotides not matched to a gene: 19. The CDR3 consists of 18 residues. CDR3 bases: TGTGCCAGCAGGGAACCTCTCCTCCGACAGGGATATGCCTACGAGCAGTACTTC. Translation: CASREPLLRQGYAYEQYF.

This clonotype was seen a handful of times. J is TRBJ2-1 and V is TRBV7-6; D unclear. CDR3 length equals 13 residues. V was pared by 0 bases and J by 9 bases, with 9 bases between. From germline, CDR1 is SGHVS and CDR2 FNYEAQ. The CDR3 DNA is TGTGCCAGCAGCTTAGCTAGCCATAGTGAGCAGTTCTTC. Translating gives CASSLASHSEQFF.

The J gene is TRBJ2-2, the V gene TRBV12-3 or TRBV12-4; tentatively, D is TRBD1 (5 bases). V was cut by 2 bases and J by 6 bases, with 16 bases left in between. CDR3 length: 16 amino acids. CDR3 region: CASSLLVAGLAGELFF. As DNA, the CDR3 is TGTGCCAGCAGTTTATTGGTCGCAGGGCTCGCCGGGGAGCTGTTTTTT.

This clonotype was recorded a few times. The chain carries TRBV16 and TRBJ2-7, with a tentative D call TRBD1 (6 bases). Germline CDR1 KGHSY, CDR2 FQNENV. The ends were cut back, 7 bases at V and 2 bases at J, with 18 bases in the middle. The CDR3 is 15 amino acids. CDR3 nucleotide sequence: TGTGCCAGCACCCAGGGGATACAGGGACCCTACGAGCAGTACTTC. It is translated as CASTQGIQGPYEQYF.

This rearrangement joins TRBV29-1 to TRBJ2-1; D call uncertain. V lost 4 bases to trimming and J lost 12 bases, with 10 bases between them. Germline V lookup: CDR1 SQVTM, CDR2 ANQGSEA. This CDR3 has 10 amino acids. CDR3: CSVAGVGQFF. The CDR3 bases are TGCAGCGTTGCGGGCGTAGGGCAGTTCTTC.

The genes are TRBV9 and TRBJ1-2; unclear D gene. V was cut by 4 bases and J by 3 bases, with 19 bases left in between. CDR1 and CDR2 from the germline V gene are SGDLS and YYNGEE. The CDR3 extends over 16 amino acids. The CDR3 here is CASSSAWQEGDYGYTF. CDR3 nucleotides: TGTGCCAGCAGCTCAGCTTGGCAGGAAGGAGACTATGGCTACACCTTC.

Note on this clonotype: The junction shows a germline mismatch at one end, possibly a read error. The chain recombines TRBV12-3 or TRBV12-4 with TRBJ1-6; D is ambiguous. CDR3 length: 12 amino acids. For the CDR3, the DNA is TGTGCCTGCAGTTTCGTTAATTCACCCCTCCACTTT. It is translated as CACSFVNSPLHF.

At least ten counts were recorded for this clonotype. CDR3 in amino acids: CASGTPARYGYTF. The CDR3, as DNA: TGTGCCAGCGGAACTCCAGCAAGATATGGCTACACCTTC. The chain recombines TRBV11-2 with TRBJ1-2; D gene unclear. The CDR3 runs 13 residues. Germline V CDR1 and CDR2: SGHAT, FQNNGV. Trimming took 8 bases from V and 5 from J, leaving 15 bases between them.

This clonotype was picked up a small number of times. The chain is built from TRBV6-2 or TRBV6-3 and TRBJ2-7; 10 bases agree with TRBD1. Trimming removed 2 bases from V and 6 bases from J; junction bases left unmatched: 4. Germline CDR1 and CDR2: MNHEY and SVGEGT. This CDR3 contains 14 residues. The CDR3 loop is CASSYGTGACEQYF. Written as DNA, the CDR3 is TGTGCCAGCAGTTACGGGACAGGGGCCTGCGAGCAGTACTTC.

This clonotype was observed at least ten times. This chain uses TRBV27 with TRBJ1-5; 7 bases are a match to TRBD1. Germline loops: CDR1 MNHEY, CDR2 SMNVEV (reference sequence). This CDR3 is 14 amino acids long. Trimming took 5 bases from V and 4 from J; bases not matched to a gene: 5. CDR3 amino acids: CASSHRGRNQPQHF. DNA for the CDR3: TGTGCCAGCAGTCATAGGGGGCGTAATCAGCCCCAGCATTTT.

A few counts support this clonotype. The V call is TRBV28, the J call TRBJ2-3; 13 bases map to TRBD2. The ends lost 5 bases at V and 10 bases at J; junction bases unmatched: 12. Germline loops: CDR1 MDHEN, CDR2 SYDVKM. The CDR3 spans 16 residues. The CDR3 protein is CASSRLAGGPRGAQYF. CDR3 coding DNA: TGTGCCAGCAGTAGACTAGCGGGAGGACCTCGAGGGGCGCAGTATTTT.

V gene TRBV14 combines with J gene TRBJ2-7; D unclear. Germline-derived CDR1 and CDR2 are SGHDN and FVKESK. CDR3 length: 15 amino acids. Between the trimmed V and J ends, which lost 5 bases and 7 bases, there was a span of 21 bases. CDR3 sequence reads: CASSGPGLGVWEQYF. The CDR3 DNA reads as TGTGCCAGCAGCGGACCGGGCCTCGGAGTATGGGAGCAGTACTTC.

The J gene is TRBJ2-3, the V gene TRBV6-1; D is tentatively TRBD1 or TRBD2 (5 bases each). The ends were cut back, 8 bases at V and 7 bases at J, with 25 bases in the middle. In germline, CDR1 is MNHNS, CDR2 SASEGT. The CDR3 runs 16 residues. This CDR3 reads CASVHWDPIDRYTQYF. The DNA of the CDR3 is TGTGCCAGCGTCCACTGGGACCCTATAGATCGGTATACGCAGTATTTT.